One T cell receptor beta chain is described in this entry. Its antigen is currently not known. The record has no base qualities; no much larger clone is one base away. The library came from the immunoSEQ multiplex PCR assay. The clones in this table, taken by TCRdb from immuneACCESS, are in-frame only. Not every clone is retained; where verified, under half of the shortfall comes from an unresolved V gene, and the cause of the rest is unknown. Across this sample there are 30,000 to 40,000 clones, with around 89% seen only once. The ten largest make up approximately 0.5% of the sample. This entry comes from a study of T cell changes during pregnancy in multiple sclerosis (dated by TCRdb to between 2017 and 2020). With regard to the full study: The study looked at changes in the T cell repertoire across pregnancy in women with multiple sclerosis.

The clonotype was recovered from a female donor with multiple sclerosis, enrolled in a pregnancy study. The specimen comprised CD4+ T cells from peripheral blood mononuclear cells, sampled in the second trimester of pregnancy.

The bases read TGTGCCAGCAGCTTGGGGTTAGCGGGAGGTGCGAGGGACATTCAGTACTTC. Protein translation: CASSLGLAGGARDIQYF. Recombination linked TRBV5-6 to TRBJ2-4, with 10 bases aligning to TRBD2. The CDR3 runs 17 residues from the cysteine to the phenylalanine. The kept DNA is CDR3 alone, 51 bases in frame from the first base. The germline V end is reduced by 0 bases and the J end by 8 bases; junction bases left unmatched: 11. CDR1 and CDR2 are drawn from the germline V gene: SGHDT, YYEEEE.